This is a list of T cell receptor beta chains from one sample in a study of blood T cell repertoires in COVID-19. TCRdb's copy holds only in-frame clones and misses some; the assay was immunoSEQ multiplex PCR. The sample consists of hundreds of thousands of clones, approximately 80% of them appearing once. The sequencing input was peripheral blood. These receptors all come from a man in his forties with acute or convalescent COVID-19. Each CDR3 is given with its conserved first and last residue. A D gene is named only where the DNA matches it firmly. Rows may omit the clone size; those that give it use once, few, many or a size class.

abundance: NA; v_gene: TRBV6-2/TRBV6-3; d_gene: TRBD1; j_gene: TRBJ1-2; CDR3nt: TGTGCCAGCAGTGGACAGGGTATGGATGGCTACACCTTC; CDR3aa: CASSGQGMDGYTF
abundance: NA; v_gene: TRBV7-2; d_gene: TRBD1; j_gene: TRBJ1-2; CDR3nt: TGTGCCAGCAGAACCGGGACAGGGGCAGATGGCTACACCTTC; CDR3aa: CASRTGTGADGYTF
abundance: NA; v_gene: TRBV25-1; d_gene: TRBD1; j_gene: TRBJ1-2; CDR3nt: TGTGCCAGCAGTGAATGGATTGGACAGGTGGGAGGCTACACCTTC; CDR3aa: CASSEWIGQVGGYTF
abundance: NA; v_gene: TRBV7-2; d_gene: TRBD1; j_gene: TRBJ2-1; CDR3nt: TGTGCCAGCAGCTTAATGGGACAGAGATACAATGAGCAGTTCTTC; CDR3aa: CASSLMGQRYNEQFF
abundance: NA; v_gene: TRBV9; d_gene: NA; j_gene: TRBJ1-4; CDR3nt: TGTGCCAGCAGCGTAGCCCCGGGAGGTGAAAAACTGTTTTTT; CDR3aa: CASSVAPGGEKLFF
abundance: NA; v_gene: TRBV6-5; d_gene: TRBD1; j_gene: TRBJ2-7; CDR3nt: TGTGCCAGCAGCTGGACAGGGCAATACCACGAGCAGTACTTC; CDR3aa: CASSWTGQYHEQYF
abundance: NA; v_gene: TRBV29-1; d_gene: NA; j_gene: TRBJ1-1; CDR3nt: TGCAGCGTTGAATGGGGGGAGGGTGAAGCTTTCTTT; CDR3aa: CSVEWGEGEAFF
abundance: NA; v_gene: TRBV12-3/TRBV12-4; d_gene: TRBD1; j_gene: TRBJ2-7; CDR3nt: TGTGCCAGCAGACGACAGGGCGAGGACGAGCAGTACTTC; CDR3aa: CASRRQGEDEQYF
abundance: few; v_gene: TRBV27; d_gene: NA; j_gene: TRBJ2-2; CDR3nt: TGTGCCAGCAGTTTTTTGTCAGGGCGAACCGGGGAGCTGTTTTTT; CDR3aa: CASSFLSGRTGELFF
abundance: NA; v_gene: TRBV5-1; d_gene: NA; j_gene: TRBJ2-7; CDR3nt: TGCGCCAGCAGTCCGGAGGGGGCTGGGTTTTACGAGCAGTACTTC; CDR3aa: CASSPEGAGFYEQYF
abundance: NA; v_gene: TRBV19; d_gene: NA; j_gene: TRBJ1-1; CDR3nt: TGTGCCAGTAGTATAACCGGGGTCTGGACTGAAGCTTTCTTT; CDR3aa: CASSITGVWTEAFF
abundance: NA; v_gene: TRBV9; d_gene: NA; j_gene: TRBJ2-2; CDR3nt: TGTGCCAGCAGCGTAGAACAGGGCAGGAACACCGGGGAGCTGTTTTTT; CDR3aa: CASSVEQGRNTGELFF
abundance: once; v_gene: TRBV3-1/TRBV3-2; d_gene: TRBD2; j_gene: TRBJ2-3; CDR3nt: TGTGCCAGCAGCTGGGGACTAGCGGGAGGGACAGATACGCAGTATTTT; CDR3aa: CASSWGLAGGTDTQYF
abundance: NA; v_gene: TRBV7-2; d_gene: NA; j_gene: TRBJ1-5; CDR3nt: TGTGCCAGCAGCTTTTTCGGTGTTCAGCCCCAGCATTTT; CDR3aa: CASSFFGVQPQHF
abundance: NA; v_gene: TRBV19; d_gene: NA; j_gene: TRBJ1-1; CDR3nt: TGTGCCACCCGAATGGACACAGACACTGAAGCTTTCTTT; CDR3aa: CATRMDTDTEAFF
abundance: NA; v_gene: TRBV7-8; d_gene: NA; j_gene: TRBJ1-2; CDR3nt: TGTGCCAGCAGCTTAGCGATGGAAGGGAGCCTAATTGGCTACACCTTC; CDR3aa: CASSLAMEGSLIGYTF
abundance: NA; v_gene: TRBV6-2/TRBV6-3; d_gene: TRBD2; j_gene: TRBJ2-1; CDR3nt: TGTGCCAGCAGTTACTCACGGACTAGGGAGTTCTTC; CDR3aa: CASSYSRTREFF
abundance: NA; v_gene: TRBV19; d_gene: NA; j_gene: TRBJ1-5; CDR3nt: TGTGCCAGTAGTGCAGGGGTCTCGAGCAATCAGCCCCAGCATTTT; CDR3aa: CASSAGVSSNQPQHF
abundance: NA; v_gene: TRBV4-3; d_gene: NA; j_gene: TRBJ2-1; CDR3nt: TGCGCCAGCAGCCAAGACACGTTAGGGAGCGGCGTTGGGAATGAGCAGTTCTTC; CDR3aa: CASSQDTLGSGVGNEQFF
abundance: once; v_gene: TRBV2; d_gene: NA; j_gene: TRBJ1-1; CDR3nt: TGTGCCAGCAGTGCCCCAAACACTGAAGCTTTCTTT; CDR3aa: CASSAPNTEAFF
abundance: NA; v_gene: TRBV3-1/TRBV3-2; d_gene: NA; j_gene: TRBJ2-1; CDR3nt: TGTGCCAGCAGCCGACTGAATGAGCAGTTCTTC; CDR3aa: CASSRLNEQFF
abundance: NA; v_gene: TRBV6-5; d_gene: NA; j_gene: TRBJ1-5; CDR3nt: TGTGCCAGCAGTCCAACAGGCAATAGCAATCAGCCCCAGCATTTT; CDR3aa: CASSPTGNSNQPQHF
abundance: many; v_gene: TRBV27; d_gene: NA; j_gene: TRBJ2-5; CDR3nt: TGTGCCAGCAGTTTGTCGGAGTTGCGGGAGACCCAGTACTTC; CDR3aa: CASSLSELRETQYF
abundance: NA; v_gene: TRBV7-6; d_gene: TRBD1; j_gene: TRBJ1-5; CDR3nt: TGTGCCAGCATCATCTTAAGAGAAGTGATAGGGGGCGGTTTTTGCGATCAGCCCCAGCATTTT; CDR3aa: CASIILREVIGGGFCDQPQHF
abundance: NA; v_gene: TRBV10-1; d_gene: TRBD2; j_gene: TRBJ2-2; CDR3nt: TGCGCCAGCAGTGACTTCCTCCCGGGACTAGCGGGAGGAATTACTAACACCGGGGAGCTGTTTTTT; CDR3aa: CASSDFLPGLAGGITNTGELFF
abundance: NA; v_gene: TRBV19; d_gene: TRBD1; j_gene: TRBJ1-2; CDR3nt: TGTGCCAGTAGTATCCTCGGACAGGGGCACTTAAGCTATGGCTACACCTTC; CDR3aa: CASSILGQGHLSYGYTF
abundance: NA; v_gene: TRBV6-5; d_gene: NA; j_gene: TRBJ2-3; CDR3nt: TGTGCCAGCAGGAGGGGCACAGATACGCAGTATTTT; CDR3aa: CASRRGTDTQYF
abundance: NA; v_gene: TRBV29-1; d_gene: NA; j_gene: TRBJ1-2; CDR3nt: TGCAGCGTTGAGGGGACTCCCGGGACGCCCTATGGCTACACCTTC; CDR3aa: CSVEGTPGTPYGYTF
abundance: NA; v_gene: TRBV28; d_gene: TRBD2; j_gene: TRBJ2-7; CDR3nt: TGTGCCAGCATATCGGGGGGGCGGTACGAGCAGTACTTC; CDR3aa: CASISGGRYEQYF
abundance: NA; v_gene: TRBV7-6; d_gene: TRBD1; j_gene: TRBJ2-5; CDR3nt: TGTGCCAGCAGCTTAGCAATAGGACAGGGGAGCGAGACCCAGTACTTC; CDR3aa: CASSLAIGQGSETQYF